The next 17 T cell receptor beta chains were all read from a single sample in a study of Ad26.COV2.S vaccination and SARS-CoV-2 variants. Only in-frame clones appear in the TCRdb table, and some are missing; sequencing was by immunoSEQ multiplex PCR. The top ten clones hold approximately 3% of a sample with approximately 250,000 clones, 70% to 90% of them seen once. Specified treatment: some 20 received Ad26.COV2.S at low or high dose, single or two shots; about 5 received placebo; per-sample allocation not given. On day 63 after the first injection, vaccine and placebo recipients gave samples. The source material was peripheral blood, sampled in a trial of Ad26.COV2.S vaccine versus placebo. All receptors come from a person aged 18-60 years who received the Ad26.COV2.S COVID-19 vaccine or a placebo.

The CDR3 loop reads CASSLVLAGGTDTQYF. CDR3 nucleotides: TGTGCCAGCAGCTTAGTACTAGCGGGGGGCACAGATACGCAGTATTTT. The chain is built from TRBV13 and TRBJ2-3, with 11 nucleotides matching TRBD2. The CDR3 spans 16 residues. V lost 1 base to trimming and J lost 1 base; unmatched junction nucleotides: 1. Per germline, CDR1 PRHDT and CDR2 FYEKMQ (reference sequence).

This CDR3 reads CASSEQPFNYNEQFF. The CDR3 DNA reads TGTGCCAGCAGTGAACAGCCATTTAACTACAATGAGCAGTTCTTC. The genes are TRBV2 and TRBJ2-1, with D uncertain. In germline, CDR1 is SNHLY, CDR2 FYNNEI. Trimming removed 2 bases from V and 3 bases from J, with 11 bases in between. The CDR3 extends over 15 amino acids. Looking up the rest from reference TRBV2 and TRBJ2-1 gives the full variable domain: EPEVTQTPSHQVTQMGQEVILRCVPISNHLYFYWYRQILGQKVEFLVSFYNNEISEKSEIFDDQFSVERPDGSNFTLKIRSTKLEDSAMYFCASSEQPFNYNEQFFGPGTRLTVL.

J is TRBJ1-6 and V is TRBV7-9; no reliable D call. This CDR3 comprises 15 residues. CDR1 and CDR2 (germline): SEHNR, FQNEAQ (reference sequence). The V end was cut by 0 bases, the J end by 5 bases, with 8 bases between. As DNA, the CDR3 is TGTGCCAGCAGCTTAGCAGGGTCTGATAATTCACCCCTCCACTTT. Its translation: CASSLAGSDNSPLHF.

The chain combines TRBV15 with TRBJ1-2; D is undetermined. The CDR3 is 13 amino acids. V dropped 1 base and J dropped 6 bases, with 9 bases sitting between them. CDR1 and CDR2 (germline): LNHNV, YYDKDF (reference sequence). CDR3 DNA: TGTGCCACCAGCAGAGGGTCAGAGAATGGCTACACCTTC. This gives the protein CATSRGSENGYTF.

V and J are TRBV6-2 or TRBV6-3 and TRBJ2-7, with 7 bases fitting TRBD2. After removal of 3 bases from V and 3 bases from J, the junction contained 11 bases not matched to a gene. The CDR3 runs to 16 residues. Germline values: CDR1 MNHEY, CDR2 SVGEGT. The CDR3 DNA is TGTGCCAGCAGTTATATGGCTAGCGGAGACTTCTACGAGCAGTACGTC. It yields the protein CASSYMASGDFYEQYV.

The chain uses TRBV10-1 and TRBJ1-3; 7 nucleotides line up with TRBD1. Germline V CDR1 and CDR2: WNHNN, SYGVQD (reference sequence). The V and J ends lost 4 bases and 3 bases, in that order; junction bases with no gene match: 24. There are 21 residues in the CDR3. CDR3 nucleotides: TGCGCCAGCAGTGGGTCCGAGGGACAGACTTCCACAACCTCATTTGGAAACACCATATATTTT. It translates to CASSGSEGQTSTTSFGNTIYF.

The CDR3 sequence is CASSFPGLADTGELFF. The CDR3 DNA reads as TGTGCCAGCAGTTTTCCGGGACTAGCGGATACCGGGGAGCTGTTTTTT. This chain joins TRBV6-5 and TRBJ2-2, with 11 bases fitting TRBD2. Looked up from germline, CDR1 is MNHEY and CDR2 is SVGAGI. The length of the CDR3 is 16 residues. After removal of 4 bases from V and 5 bases from J, the junction contained 6 bases not matched to a gene.

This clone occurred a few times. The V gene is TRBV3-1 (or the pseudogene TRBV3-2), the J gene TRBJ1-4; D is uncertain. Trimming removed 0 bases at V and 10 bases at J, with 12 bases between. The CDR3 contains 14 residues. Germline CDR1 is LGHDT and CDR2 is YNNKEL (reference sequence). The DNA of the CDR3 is TGTGCCAGCAGCCAAGAGGTCGCTCGGGGAAAACTGTTTTTT. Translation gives CASSQEVARGKLFF.

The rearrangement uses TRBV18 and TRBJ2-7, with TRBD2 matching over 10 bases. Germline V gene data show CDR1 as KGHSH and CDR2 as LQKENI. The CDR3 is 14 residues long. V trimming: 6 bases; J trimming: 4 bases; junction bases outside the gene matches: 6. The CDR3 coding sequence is TGTGCCAGCTCGCCCACTAGCGGGACTTACGAGCAGTACGTC. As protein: CASSPTSGTYEQYV.

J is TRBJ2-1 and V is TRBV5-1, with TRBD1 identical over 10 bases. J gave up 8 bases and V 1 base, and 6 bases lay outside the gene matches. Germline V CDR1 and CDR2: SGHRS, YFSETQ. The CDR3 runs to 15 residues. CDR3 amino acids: CASSLHGTGADEQFF. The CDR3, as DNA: TGCGCCAGCAGCTTGCACGGGACAGGGGCCGATGAGCAGTTCTTC.

CDR3 coding DNA: TGTGCCAGCAGTACTTACACTGAAGCTTTCTTT. This encodes CASSTYTEAFF. The V and J genes are TRBV6-5 and TRBJ1-1; D is uncertain. The CDR3 runs to 11 residues. Germline V gene sequence: CDR1 MNHEY, CDR2 SVGAGI. Trimming took off 5 bases at V and 3 bases at J, with 4 bases between the two ends.

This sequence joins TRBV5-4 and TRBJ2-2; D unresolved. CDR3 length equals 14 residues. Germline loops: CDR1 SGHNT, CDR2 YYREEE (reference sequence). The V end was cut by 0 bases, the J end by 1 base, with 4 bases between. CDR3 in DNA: TGTGCCAGCAGCTTGGCGGTGAACACCGGGGAGCTGTTTTTT. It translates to CASSLAVNTGELFF.

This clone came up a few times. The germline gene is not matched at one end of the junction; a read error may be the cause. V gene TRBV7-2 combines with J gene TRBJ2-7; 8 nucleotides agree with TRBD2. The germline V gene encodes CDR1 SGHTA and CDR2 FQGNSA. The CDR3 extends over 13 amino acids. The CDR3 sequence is CASSLDNRGGQRF. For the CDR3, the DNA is TGTGCCAGCAGCTTAGACAATCGGGGGGGCCAACGCTTC.

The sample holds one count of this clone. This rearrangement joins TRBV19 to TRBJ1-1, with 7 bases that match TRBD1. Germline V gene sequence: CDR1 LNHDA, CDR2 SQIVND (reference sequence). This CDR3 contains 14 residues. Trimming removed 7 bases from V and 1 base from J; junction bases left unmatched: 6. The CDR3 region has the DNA TGTGCCAGTACCGAGGGGGCCTCGAACACTGAAGCTTTCTTT. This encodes CASTEGASNTEAFF.

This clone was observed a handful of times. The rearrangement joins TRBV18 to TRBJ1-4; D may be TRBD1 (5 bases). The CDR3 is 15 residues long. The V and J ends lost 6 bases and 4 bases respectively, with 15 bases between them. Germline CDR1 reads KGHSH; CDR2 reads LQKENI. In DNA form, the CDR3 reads TGTGCCAGCTCCCCCCCGGGGCAGAATAATGAAAAACTGTTTTTT. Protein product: CASSPPGQNNEKLFF.

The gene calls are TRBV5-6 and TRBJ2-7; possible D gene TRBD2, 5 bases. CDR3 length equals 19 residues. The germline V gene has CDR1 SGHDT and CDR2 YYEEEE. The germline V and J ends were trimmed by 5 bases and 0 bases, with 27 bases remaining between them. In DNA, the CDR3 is TGTGCCAGCAGACCACAGACCGCAGGACTCTATTCGAGCTCCTACGAGCAGTACTTC. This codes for CASRPQTAGLYSSSYEQYF.

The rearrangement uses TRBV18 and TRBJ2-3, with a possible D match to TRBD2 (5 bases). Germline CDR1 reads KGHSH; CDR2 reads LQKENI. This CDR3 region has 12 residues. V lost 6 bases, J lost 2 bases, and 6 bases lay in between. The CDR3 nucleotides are TGTGCCAGCTCGGGAGACACAGATACGCAGTATTTT. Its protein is CASSGDTDTQYF.